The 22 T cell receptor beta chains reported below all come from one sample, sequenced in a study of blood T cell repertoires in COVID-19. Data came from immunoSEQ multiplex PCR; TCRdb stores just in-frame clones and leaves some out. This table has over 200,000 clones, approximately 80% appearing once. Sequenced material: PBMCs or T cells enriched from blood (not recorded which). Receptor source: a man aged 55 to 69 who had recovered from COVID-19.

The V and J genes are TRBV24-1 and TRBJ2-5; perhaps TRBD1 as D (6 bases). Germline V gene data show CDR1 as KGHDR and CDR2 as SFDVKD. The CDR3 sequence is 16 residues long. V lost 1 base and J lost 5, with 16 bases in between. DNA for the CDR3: TGTGCCACCAGTGATTTTCCCAGGGGAGTTGAGGAGACCCAGTACTTC. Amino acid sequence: CATSDFPRGVEETQYF.

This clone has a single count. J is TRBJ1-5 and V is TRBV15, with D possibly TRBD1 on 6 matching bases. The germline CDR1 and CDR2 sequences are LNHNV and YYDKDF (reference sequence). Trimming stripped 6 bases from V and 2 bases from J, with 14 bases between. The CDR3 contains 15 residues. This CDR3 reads CATSLGGDGNQPQHF. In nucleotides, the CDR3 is TGTGCCACCAGTCTAGGGGGGGATGGCAATCAGCCCCAGCATTTT.

The CDR3 is CASSANPGTGGIEQYF. The CDR3 nucleotides are TGTGCCAGCAGCGCTAACCCCGGGACAGGGGGTATCGAGCAGTACTTC. The rearrangement uses TRBV7-9 and TRBJ2-7; 11 bases match TRBD1. Germline V CDR1 and CDR2: SEHNR, FQNEAQ (reference sequence). With 5 bases clipped from V and 6 bases from J, the junction kept 12 bases outside the gene matches. The CDR3 covers 16 residues.

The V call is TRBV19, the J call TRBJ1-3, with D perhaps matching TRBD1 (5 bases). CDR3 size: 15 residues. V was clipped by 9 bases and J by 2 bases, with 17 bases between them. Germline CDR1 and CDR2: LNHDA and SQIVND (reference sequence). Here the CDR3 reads CASHPRPGAGNTIYF. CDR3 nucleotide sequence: TGTGCCAGCCACCCTCGGCCGGGGGCTGGAAACACCATATATTTT.

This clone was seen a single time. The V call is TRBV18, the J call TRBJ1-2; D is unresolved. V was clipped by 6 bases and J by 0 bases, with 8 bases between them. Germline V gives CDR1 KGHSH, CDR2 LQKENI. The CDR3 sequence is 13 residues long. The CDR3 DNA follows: TGTGCCAGCTCCCTGTCAGCTAACTATGGCTACACCTTC. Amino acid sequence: CASSLSANYGYTF. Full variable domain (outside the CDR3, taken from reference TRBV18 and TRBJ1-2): NAGVMQNPRHLVRRRGQEARLRCSPMKGHSHVYWYRQLPEEGLKFMVYLQKENIIDESGMPKERFSAEFPKEGPSILRIQQVVRGDSAAYFCASSLSANYGYTFGSGTRLTVV.

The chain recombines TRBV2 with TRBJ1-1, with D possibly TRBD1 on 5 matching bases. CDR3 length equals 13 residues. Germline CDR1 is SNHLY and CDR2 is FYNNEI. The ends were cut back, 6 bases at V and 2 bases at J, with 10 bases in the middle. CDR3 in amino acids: CASRDDRNTEAFF. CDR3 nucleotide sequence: TGTGCCAGCAGGGACGACAGAAACACTGAAGCTTTCTTT. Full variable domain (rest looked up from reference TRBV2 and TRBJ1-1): EPEVTQTPSHQVTQMGQEVILRCVPISNHLYFYWYRQILGQKVEFLVSFYNNEISEKSEIFDDQFSVERPDGSNFTLKIRSTKLEDSAMYFCASRDDRNTEAFFGQGTRLTVV.

The CDR3 sequence is CASSPGGSEAFF. The DNA for the CDR3 is TGTGCCAGCAGCCCGGGGGGGTCTGAAGCTTTCTTT. The V gene is TRBV9, the J gene TRBJ1-1; possibly TRBD1 for D (5 bases). CDR3 length: 12 residues. V was pared by 4 bases and J by 6 bases, with 10 bases between. Looked up from germline, CDR1 is SGDLS and CDR2 is YYNGEE.

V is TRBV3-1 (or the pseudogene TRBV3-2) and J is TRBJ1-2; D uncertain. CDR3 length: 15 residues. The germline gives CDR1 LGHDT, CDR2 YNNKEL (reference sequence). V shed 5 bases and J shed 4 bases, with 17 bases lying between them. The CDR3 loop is CASSDEKDGIYGYTF. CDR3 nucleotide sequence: TGTGCCAGCAGCGACGAAAAGGACGGGATCTATGGCTACACCTTC.

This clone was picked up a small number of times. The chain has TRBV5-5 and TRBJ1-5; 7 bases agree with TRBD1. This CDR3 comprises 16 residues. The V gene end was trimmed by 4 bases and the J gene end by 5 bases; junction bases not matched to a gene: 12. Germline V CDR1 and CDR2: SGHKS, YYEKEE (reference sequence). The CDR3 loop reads CASSKDRRTGYQPQHF. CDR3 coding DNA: TGTGCCAGCAGCAAGGACAGGAGGACTGGATATCAGCCCCAGCATTTT. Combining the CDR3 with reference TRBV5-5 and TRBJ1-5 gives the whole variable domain DAGVTQSPTHLIKTRGQQVTLRCSPISGHKSVSWYQQVLGQGPQFIFQYYEKEERGRGNFPDRFSARQFPNYSSELNVNALLLGDSALYLCASSKDRRTGYQPQHFGDGTRLSIL.

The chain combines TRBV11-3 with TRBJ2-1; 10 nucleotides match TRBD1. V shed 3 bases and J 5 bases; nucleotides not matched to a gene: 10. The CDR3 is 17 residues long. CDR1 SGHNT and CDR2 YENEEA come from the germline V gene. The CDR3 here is CASSFYTGTGANNEQFF. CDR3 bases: TGTGCCAGCAGCTTTTACACCGGGACAGGGGCCAACAATGAGCAGTTCTTC.

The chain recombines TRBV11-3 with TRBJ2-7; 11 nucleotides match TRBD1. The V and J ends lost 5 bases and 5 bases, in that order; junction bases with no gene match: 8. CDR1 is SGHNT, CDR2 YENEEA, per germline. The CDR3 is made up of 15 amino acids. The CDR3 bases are TGTGCCAGCAGCCCCAGGACAGGGGGCAGGGACGAGCAGTACTTC. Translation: CASSPRTGGRDEQYF.

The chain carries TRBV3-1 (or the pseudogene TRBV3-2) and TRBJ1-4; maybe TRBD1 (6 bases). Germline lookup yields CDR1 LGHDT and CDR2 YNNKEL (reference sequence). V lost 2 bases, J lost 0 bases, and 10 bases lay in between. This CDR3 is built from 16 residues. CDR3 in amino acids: CASSQWDTSTNEKLFF. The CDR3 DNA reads TGTGCCAGCAGCCAATGGGACACTTCAACTAATGAAAAACTGTTTTTT.

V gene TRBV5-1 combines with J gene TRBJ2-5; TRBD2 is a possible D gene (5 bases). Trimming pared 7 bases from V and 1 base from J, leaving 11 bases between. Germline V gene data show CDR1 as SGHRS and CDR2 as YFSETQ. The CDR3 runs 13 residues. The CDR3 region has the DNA TGCGCCAGCTACGGGGAATTCCAAGAGACCCAGTACTTC. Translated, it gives CASYGEFQETQYF. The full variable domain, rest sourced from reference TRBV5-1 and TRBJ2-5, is KAGVTQTPRYLIKTRGQQVTLSCSPISGHRSVSWYQQTPGQGLQFLFEYFSETQRNKGNFPGRFSGRQFSNSRSEMNVSTLELGDSALYLCASYGEFQETQYFGPGTRLLVL.

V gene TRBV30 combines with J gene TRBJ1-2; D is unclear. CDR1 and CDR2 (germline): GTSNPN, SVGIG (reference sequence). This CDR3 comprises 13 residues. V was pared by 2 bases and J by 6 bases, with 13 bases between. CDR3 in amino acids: CAWSSTSGDGYTF. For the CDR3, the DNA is TGTGCCTGGAGTTCGACCTCCGGGGATGGCTACACCTTC.

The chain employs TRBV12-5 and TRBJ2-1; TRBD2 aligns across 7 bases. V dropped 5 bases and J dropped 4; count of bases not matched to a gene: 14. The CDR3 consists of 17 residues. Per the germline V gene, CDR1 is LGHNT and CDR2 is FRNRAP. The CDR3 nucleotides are TGTGCTAGTGGTGGCCTCCCCGGGGGGTGGGGTTACAATGAGCAGTTCTTC. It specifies CASGGLPGGWGYNEQFF.

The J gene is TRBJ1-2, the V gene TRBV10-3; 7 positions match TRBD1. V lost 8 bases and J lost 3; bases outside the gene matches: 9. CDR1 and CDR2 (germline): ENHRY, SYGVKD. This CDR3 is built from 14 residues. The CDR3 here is CAISGTEVHYGYTF. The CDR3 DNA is TGTGCCATCTCCGGGACAGAGGTACACTATGGCTACACCTTC.

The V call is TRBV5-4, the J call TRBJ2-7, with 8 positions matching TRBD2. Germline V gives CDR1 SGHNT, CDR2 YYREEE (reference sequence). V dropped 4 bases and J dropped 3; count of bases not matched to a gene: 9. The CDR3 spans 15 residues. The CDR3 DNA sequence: TGTGCCAGCAGCCCGGGTGGTAGCGGGGTCTACGAGCAGTACTTC. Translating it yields CASSPGGSGVYEQYF.

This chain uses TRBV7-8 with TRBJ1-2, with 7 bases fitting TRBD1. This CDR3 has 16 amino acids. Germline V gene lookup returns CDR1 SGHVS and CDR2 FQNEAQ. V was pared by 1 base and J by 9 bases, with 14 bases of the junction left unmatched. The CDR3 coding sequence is TGTGCCAGCAGCTTAGGGGGGCCGGGACAGCTCCAAAGCTACACCTTC. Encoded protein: CASSLGGPGQLQSYTF.

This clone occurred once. CDR3 protein: CASSQISGDRNTIYF. For the CDR3, the DNA is TGTGCCAGCAGCCAAATTTCAGGGGATAGAAACACCATATATTTT. J is TRBJ1-3 and V is TRBV3-1 (or the pseudogene TRBV3-2), with D maybe TRBD1 (6 bases). V gave up 2 bases and J gave up 5 bases, with 13 bases separating them. The CDR3 has 15 residues. Germline V CDR1 and CDR2: LGHDT, YNNKEL (reference sequence).

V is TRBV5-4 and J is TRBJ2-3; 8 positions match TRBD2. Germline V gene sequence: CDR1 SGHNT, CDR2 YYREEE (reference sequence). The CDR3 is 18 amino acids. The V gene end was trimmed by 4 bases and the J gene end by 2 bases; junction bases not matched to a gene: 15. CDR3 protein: CASSIDRGGPVVTDTQYF. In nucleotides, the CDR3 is TGTGCCAGCAGCATTGACCGCGGGGGGCCGGTGGTCACAGATACGCAGTATTTT.

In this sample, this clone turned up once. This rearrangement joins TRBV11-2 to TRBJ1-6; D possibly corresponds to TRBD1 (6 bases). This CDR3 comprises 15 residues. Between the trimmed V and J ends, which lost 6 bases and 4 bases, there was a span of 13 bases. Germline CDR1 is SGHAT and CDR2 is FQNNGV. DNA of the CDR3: TGTGCCAGCAGTTTCCGTGGACAGTATAATTCACCCCTCCACTTT. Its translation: CASSFRGQYNSPLHF. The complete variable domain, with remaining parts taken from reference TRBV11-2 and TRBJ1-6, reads EAGVAQSPRYKIIEKRQSVAFWCNPISGHATLYWYQQILGQGPKLLIQFQNNGVVDDSQLPKDRFSAERLKGVDSTLKIQPAKLEDSAVYLCASSFRGQYNSPLHFGNGTRLTVT.

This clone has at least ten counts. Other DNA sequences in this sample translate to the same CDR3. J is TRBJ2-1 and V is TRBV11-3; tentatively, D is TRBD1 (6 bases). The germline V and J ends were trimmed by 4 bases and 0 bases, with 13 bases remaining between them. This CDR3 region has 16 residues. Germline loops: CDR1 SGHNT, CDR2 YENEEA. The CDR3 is CASSSRDTNSYNEQFF. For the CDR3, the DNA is TGTGCCAGCAGCTCCCGGGACACAAACTCCTACAATGAGCAGTTCTTC.